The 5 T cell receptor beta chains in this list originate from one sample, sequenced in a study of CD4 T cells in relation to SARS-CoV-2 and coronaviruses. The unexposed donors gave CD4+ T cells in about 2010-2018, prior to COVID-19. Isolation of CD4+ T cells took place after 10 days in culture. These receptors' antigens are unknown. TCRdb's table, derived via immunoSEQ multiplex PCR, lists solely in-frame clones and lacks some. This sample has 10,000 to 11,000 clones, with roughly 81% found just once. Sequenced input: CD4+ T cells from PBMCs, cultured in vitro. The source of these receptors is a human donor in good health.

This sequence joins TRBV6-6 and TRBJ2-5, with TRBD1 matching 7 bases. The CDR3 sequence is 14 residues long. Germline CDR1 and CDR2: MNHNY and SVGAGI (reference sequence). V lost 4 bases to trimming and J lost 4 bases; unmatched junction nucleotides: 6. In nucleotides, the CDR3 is TGTGCCAGCAGTTCTCAGGGGGTCAGAGAGACCCAGTACTTC. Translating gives CASSSQGVRETQYF.

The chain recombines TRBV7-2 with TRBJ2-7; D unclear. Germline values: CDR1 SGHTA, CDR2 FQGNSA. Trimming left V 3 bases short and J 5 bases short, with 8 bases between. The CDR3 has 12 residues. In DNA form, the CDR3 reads TGTGCCAGCAGCTTCACTACCAACGAGCAGTACTTC. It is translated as CASSFTTNEQYF.

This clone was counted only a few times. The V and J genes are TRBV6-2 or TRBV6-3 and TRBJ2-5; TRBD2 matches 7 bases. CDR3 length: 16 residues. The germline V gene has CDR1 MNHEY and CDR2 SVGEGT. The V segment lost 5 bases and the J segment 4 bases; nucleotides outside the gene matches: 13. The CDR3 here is CASSRGVGPLGETQYF. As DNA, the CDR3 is TGTGCCAGCAGTCGGGGGGTTGGGCCCTTGGGAGAGACCCAGTACTTC.

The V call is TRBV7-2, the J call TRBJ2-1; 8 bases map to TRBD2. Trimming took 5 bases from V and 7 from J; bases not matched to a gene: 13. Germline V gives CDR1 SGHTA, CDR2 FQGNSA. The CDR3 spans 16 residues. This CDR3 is CASSTLSGRGNNEQFF. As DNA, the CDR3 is TGTGCCAGCAGCACCCTCAGCGGGAGAGGAAATAATGAGCAGTTCTTC.

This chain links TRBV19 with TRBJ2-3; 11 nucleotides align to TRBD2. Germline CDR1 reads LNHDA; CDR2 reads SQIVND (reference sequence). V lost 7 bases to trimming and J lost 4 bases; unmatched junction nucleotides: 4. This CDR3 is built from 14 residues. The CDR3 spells CASNPGLAADTQYF. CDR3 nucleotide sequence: TGTGCCAGTAATCCGGGACTAGCGGCAGATACGCAGTATTTT. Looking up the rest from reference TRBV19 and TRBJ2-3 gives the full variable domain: DGGITQSPKYLFRKEGQNVTLSCEQNLNHDAMYWYRQDPGQGLRLIYYSQIVNDFQKGDIAEGYSVSREKKESFPLTVTSAQKNPTAFYLCASNPGLAADTQYFGPGTRLTVL.